Shown below are 31 T cell receptor beta chains from a single sample sequenced in a study of blood T cell repertoires in COVID-19. Sequenced by immunoSEQ multiplex PCR; TCRdb stores in-frame clones only, minus some. The sample consists of about 150,000 clones, 75% to 90% of them appearing once. Sequences were obtained from peripheral blood. The receptors come from a woman aged 40 to 50 with acute or convalescent COVID-19.

The chain couples TRBV6-5 to TRBJ2-7; a weak D match, TRBD1 (6 bases). V was trimmed by 5 bases and J by 6 bases, leaving 20 bases between them. Germline V lookup: CDR1 MNHEY, CDR2 SVGAGI. CDR3 length equals 15 residues. DNA for the CDR3: TGTGCCAGCAGTCAAAGGGGAACAGGGCACAGCGAGCAGTACTTC. Translating gives CASSQRGTGHSEQYF.

The chain has TRBV30 and TRBJ2-1; 10 bases align to TRBD1. Per germline, CDR1 GTSNPN and CDR2 SVGIG (reference sequence). This CDR3 has 16 amino acids. V lost 1 base and J lost 8; bases outside the gene matches: 11. CDR3 sequence reads: CAWSAIPGQGSYEQFF. CDR3 DNA: TGTGCCTGGAGTGCAATCCCGGGACAGGGGAGTTATGAGCAGTTCTTC.

The chain couples TRBV6-5 to TRBJ1-4; D not certain. CDR1 and CDR2 from the germline V gene are MNHEY and SVGAGI. Trimming removed 6 bases from V and 4 bases from J, with 15 bases in between. CDR3 length: 15 residues. In nucleotides, the CDR3 is TGTGCCAGCAGCCTCCTTGGGAGATTTAATGAAAAACTGTTTTTT. Its protein is CASSLLGRFNEKLFF.

The chain employs TRBV15 and TRBJ2-7, with D uncertain. Germline CDR1 LNHNV, CDR2 YYDKDF (reference sequence). Trimming removed 0 bases from V and 6 bases from J, with 9 bases in between. This CDR3 has 13 residues. This CDR3 is CATSRDWALEQYF. CDR3 DNA: TGTGCCACCAGCAGAGATTGGGCGCTCGAGCAGTACTTC.

V is TRBV3-1 (or the pseudogene TRBV3-2) and J is TRBJ1-2; a weak D match, TRBD1 (5 bases). Trimming took 0 bases from V and 8 from J, leaving 10 bases between them. CDR1 LGHDT and CDR2 YNNKEL come from the germline V gene (reference sequence). The CDR3 is made up of 13 amino acids. The chain's CDR3 is CASSQEGLGGYTF. CDR3 DNA: TGTGCCAGCAGCCAAGAGGGACTGGGAGGCTACACCTTC.

The gene calls are TRBV10-3 and TRBJ1-3; D is uncertain. This CDR3 has 17 amino acids. Trimming removed 3 bases at V and 5 bases at J, with 20 bases between. Germline V gives CDR1 ENHRY, CDR2 SYGVKD. The CDR3 loop is CAISDSLFGEGRNTIYF. The CDR3 DNA reads TGTGCCATCAGTGACAGCCTCTTCGGGGAAGGGAGAAACACCATATATTTT.

V gene TRBV9 combines with J gene TRBJ2-7, with D perhaps TRBD2 (7 bases). V gave up 1 base and J gave up 2 bases, with 13 bases separating them. CDR1 and CDR2 (germline): SGDLS, YYNGEE. The CDR3 length is 15 residues. As DNA, the CDR3 is TGTGCCAGCAGCGTACTGGCGGGGGACACCTACGAGCAGTACTTC. This codes for CASSVLAGDTYEQYF.

This chain's CDR3 is CASSRWLGLAGTDTQYF. DNA of the CDR3: TGTGCCAGCAGCCGTTGGTTAGGACTAGCGGGCACAGATACGCAGTATTTT. The chain recombines TRBV27 with TRBJ2-3; 10 positions agree with TRBD2. The CDR3 runs 17 residues. Per germline, CDR1 MNHEY and CDR2 SMNVEV (reference sequence). Unmatched junction bases numbered 10, after V lost 6 bases and J lost 1 base.

The chain is built from TRBV2 and TRBJ1-6, with 7 nucleotides matching TRBD1. V dropped 8 bases and J dropped 7; count of bases not matched to a gene: 17. There are 17 residues in the CDR3. Per germline, CDR1 SNHLY and CDR2 FYNNEI. CDR3 in DNA: TGTGCCAGCGGGAAATTCTCCGGGACAGTGCCCAATTCACCCCTCCACTTT. It is translated as CASGKFSGTVPNSPLHF.

The chain combines TRBV11-2 with TRBJ1-4; tentative D call: TRBD1 (6 bases). Looked up from germline, CDR1 is SGHAT and CDR2 is FQNNGV. V was pared by 4 bases and J by 2 bases, with 11 bases between. The CDR3 is 15 residues long. As DNA, the CDR3 is TGTGCCAGCAGCTCACAGGGTTGGACTAATGAAAAACTGTTTTTT. Translated, it gives CASSSQGWTNEKLFF.

The chain recombines TRBV28 with TRBJ2-3, with a tentative D call TRBD2 (5 bases). V lost 8 bases to trimming and J lost 7 bases, with 13 bases between them. Germline CDR1 MDHEN, CDR2 SYDVKM. This CDR3 comprises 12 residues. The CDR3 protein is CASGLLDNTQYF. CDR3 bases: TGTGCCAGCGGACTGCTCGATAATACGCAGTATTTT.

The CDR3: CASSYSGQGETEAFF. CDR3 coding DNA: TGTGCCAGCAGTTACTCGGGACAGGGGGAAACTGAAGCTTTCTTT. This rearrangement joins TRBV6-6 to TRBJ1-1; 11 bases fit TRBD1. Germline lookup yields CDR1 MNHNY and CDR2 SVGAGI (reference sequence). Trimming at V came to 0 bases and at J to 5 bases, leaving 2 bases not matched to a gene. The CDR3 has 15 residues.

The chain has TRBV6-2 or TRBV6-3 and TRBJ2-2; D gene ambiguous. The germline gives CDR1 MNHEY, CDR2 SVGEGT. The ends were cut back, 3 bases at V and 2 bases at J, with 10 bases in the middle. This CDR3 is built from 15 residues. CDR3 region: CASSYLKINTGELFF. CDR3 bases: TGTGCCAGCAGTTATCTAAAAATAAACACCGGGGAGCTGTTTTTT.

This chain links TRBV18 with TRBJ1-2; weak D call: TRBD1 (5 bases). In germline, CDR1 is KGHSH, CDR2 LQKENI. Trimming stripped 1 base from V and 6 bases from J, with 9 bases between. The CDR3 contains 13 residues. The CDR3 sequence: CASSPLREDGYTF. CDR3 nucleotide sequence: TGTGCCAGCTCACCACTCAGGGAGGATGGCTACACCTTC.

The V gene is TRBV13, the J gene TRBJ2-3, with D tentatively TRBD1 (6 bases). Germline CDR1 and CDR2: PRHDT and FYEKMQ (reference sequence). The CDR3 is made up of 13 amino acids. Trimming took 5 bases from V and 4 from J, leaving 10 bases between them. The CDR3 protein is CASSIRGADTQYF. In DNA form, the CDR3 reads TGTGCCAGCAGCATCAGGGGTGCAGATACGCAGTATTTT.

The chain couples TRBV5-1 to TRBJ1-4; maybe TRBD1 (6 bases). The CDR3 spans 17 residues. Trimming stripped 3 bases from V and 5 bases from J, with 20 bases between. Germline V lookup: CDR1 SGHRS, CDR2 YFSETQ. The CDR3 here is CASSWGQASRLNEKLFF. The DNA for the CDR3 is TGCGCCAGCAGCTGGGGACAAGCCTCTAGATTAAATGAAAAACTGTTTTTT.

The count of this clone is one. The V and J genes are TRBV29-1 and TRBJ2-6, with D unresolved. The CDR3 has 14 residues. The V gene's germline CDR1 is SQVTM and CDR2 ANQGSEA. The V end lost 4 bases, the J end lost 0 bases, and 7 bases lay between the germline ends. The CDR3 is CSVVPGSGANVLTF. The CDR3 coding sequence is TGCAGCGTTGTGCCGGGCTCTGGGGCCAACGTCCTGACTTTC.

This sequence joins TRBV12-3 or TRBV12-4 and TRBJ1-5; the D is unclear. Between the trimmed V and J ends, which lost 3 bases and 6 bases, there was a span of 6 bases. The CDR3 sequence is 12 residues long. CDR3 region: CASSFSFQPQHF. CDR3 nucleotides: TGTGCCAGCAGTTTTTCTTTTCAGCCCCAGCATTTT.

The genes are TRBV13 and TRBJ1-2; D perhaps matches TRBD1 (6 bases). This CDR3 comprises 15 residues. CDR1 and CDR2 from the germline V gene are PRHDT and FYEKMQ (reference sequence). The V and J ends lost 4 bases and 4 bases respectively, with 16 bases between them. This chain's CDR3 is CASSSTGFDVYGYTF. CDR3 bases: TGTGCCAGCAGCTCCACAGGGTTTGACGTCTATGGCTACACCTTC.

The genes are TRBV7-3 and TRBJ2-1, with TRBD1 matching over 12 bases. There are 14 residues in the CDR3. After removal of 3 bases from V and 8 bases from J, the junction contained 2 bases not matched to a gene. Germline CDR1 is SGHTA and CDR2 is FQGTGA. The CDR3: CASSLGQGAYEQFF. CDR3 nucleotide sequence: TGTGCCAGCAGCTTGGGACAGGGGGCCTATGAGCAGTTCTTC.

The J gene is TRBJ2-1, the V gene TRBV3-1 (or the pseudogene TRBV3-2); D is unclear. Per germline, CDR1 LGHDT and CDR2 YNNKEL (reference sequence). The CDR3 runs 15 residues. Trimming removed 0 bases from V and 1 base from J, with 7 bases in between. Here the CDR3 reads CASSQDSGSYNEQFF. The CDR3 nucleotides are TGTGCCAGCAGCCAAGATTCCGGGTCCTACAATGAGCAGTTCTTC.

This rearrangement joins TRBV19 to TRBJ2-1; 7 bases map to TRBD1. The J segment lost 4 bases and the V segment lost 6 bases, leaving 18 bases of the junction unmatched. This CDR3 spans 18 amino acids. Germline CDR1 is LNHDA and CDR2 is SQIVND (reference sequence). This CDR3 reads CASRQSRQGEWGYNEQFF. The CDR3 DNA sequence: TGTGCCAGTAGACAATCCCGACAGGGCGAGTGGGGGTACAATGAGCAGTTCTTC.

The rearrangement uses TRBV27 and TRBJ2-1; 7 positions match TRBD1. From germline, CDR1 is MNHEY and CDR2 SMNVEV (reference sequence). CDR3 size: 16 residues. Trimming at V came to 6 bases and at J to 4 bases, leaving 12 bases not matched to a gene. The CDR3 is CASSRPGDSAYNEQFF. The CDR3 DNA sequence: TGTGCCAGCAGCAGACCTGGGGACAGCGCTTACAATGAGCAGTTCTTC.

This chain uses TRBV2 with TRBJ1-6; the D is unclear. The germline V and J ends were trimmed by 5 bases and 8 bases, with 16 bases remaining between them. Germline V gives CDR1 SNHLY, CDR2 FYNNEI. There are 15 residues in the CDR3. The CDR3 sequence is CASSPWAETDSPLHF. As DNA, the CDR3 is TGTGCCAGCAGTCCTTGGGCCGAGACGGATTCACCCCTCCACTTT. Complete variable domain (other parts from reference TRBV2 and TRBJ1-6): EPEVTQTPSHQVTQMGQEVILRCVPISNHLYFYWYRQILGQKVEFLVSFYNNEISEKSEIFDDQFSVERPDGSNFTLKIRSTKLEDSAMYFCASSPWAETDSPLHFGNGTRLTVT.

The V gene is TRBV19, the J gene TRBJ2-1; TRBD2 matches at 9 bases. Per germline, CDR1 LNHDA and CDR2 SQIVND (reference sequence). The CDR3 contains 17 residues. With V trimmed by 9 bases and J by 4 bases, 16 bases remained unmatched. CDR3 protein: CASSIPLSGGLYNEQFF. The CDR3 bases are TGTGCCAGCTCTATCCCCCTTAGCGGGGGCCTTTACAATGAGCAGTTCTTC. The full variable domain, with the rest looked up from reference TRBV19 and TRBJ2-1, is DGGITQSPKYLFRKEGQNVTLSCEQNLNHDAMYWYRQDPGQGLRLIYYSQIVNDFQKGDIAEGYSVSREKKESFPLTVTSAQKNPTAFYLCASSIPLSGGLYNEQFFGPGTRLTVL.

The chain couples TRBV4-1 to TRBJ1-5; 8 bases match TRBD1. J gave up 6 bases and V 4 bases, and 14 bases lay outside the gene matches. This CDR3 comprises 17 residues. Germline V lookup: CDR1 MGHRA, CDR2 YSYEKL. CDR3 DNA sequence: TGCGCCAGCAGCCCATGGCCGGACAGGGAGTATGTTCAGCCCCAGCATTTT. This gives the protein CASSPWPDREYVQPQHF.

This rearrangement joins TRBV27 to TRBJ2-3, with unresolved D. Germline V gene lookup returns CDR1 MNHEY and CDR2 SMNVEV (reference sequence). V was trimmed by 3 bases and J by 2 bases, leaving 12 bases between them. This CDR3 comprises 15 residues. The CDR3, as DNA: TGTGCCAGCAGTTTTACACAGTCTTTCACAGATACGCAGTATTTT. It yields the protein CASSFTQSFTDTQYF.

A single count supports this clone. V and J are TRBV6-5 and TRBJ2-7, with 7 positions matching TRBD2. The CDR3 has 13 amino acids. The junction had 4 bases not matched to a gene; V was cut back by 5 bases and J by 3 bases. Germline assignment: CDR1 MNHEY and CDR2 SVGAGI. The CDR3 DNA reads as TGTGCCAGCAGTCTCGGACTAGGCTACGAGCAGTACTTC. This gives the protein CASSLGLGYEQYF.

J is TRBJ1-6 and V is TRBV9; 8 bases are shared with TRBD1. CDR3 size: 15 residues. Germline V CDR1 and CDR2: SGDLS, YYNGEE. Trimming cost V 6 bases and J 8 bases; bases outside gene matches: 10. The CDR3 bases are TGTGCCAGCAACGACAGGGGTGTGGGGGATTCACCCCTCCACTTT. Its translation: CASNDRGVGDSPLHF.

The gene calls are TRBV4-1 and TRBJ2-1, with 7 bases that match TRBD2. The CDR3 is 15 residues long. J gave up 6 bases and V 0 bases, and 5 bases lay outside the gene matches. Germline CDR1 MGHRA, CDR2 YSYEKL. The CDR3 loop is CASSQDLAAFNEQFF. The CDR3 bases are TGCGCCAGCAGCCAAGATCTAGCGGCCTTCAATGAGCAGTTCTTC.

This rearrangement joins TRBV5-6 to TRBJ2-3; 7 positions match TRBD1. With V trimmed by 7 bases and J by 4 bases, 9 bases remained unmatched. Germline V gives CDR1 SGHDT, CDR2 YYEEEE. This CDR3 region has 14 residues. The CDR3 nucleotides read TGTGCCAGCGCAACCCGGACAGGATCAGATACGCAGTATTTT. Encoded protein: CASATRTGSDTQYF.